This T cell receptor beta chain was retrieved from a study of CD8 T cells in ankylosing spondylitis. General study findings and limits: Past studies reported some motif variants in reactive arthritis synovial fluid and blood.

Construction of TCR beta libraries was performed using quantitative 5'-RACE with molecular barcodes. TCRdb used MiXCR to reprocess the 5' RACE reads, holding one entry per CDR3 protein. The sample records some 300,000 distinct CDR3 sequences, 20% to 25% being singletons. This clonotype has just a few counts. The antigen is undetermined. Germline CDR1 SGHRS, CDR2 YFSETQ. Trimming pared 0 bases from V and 3 bases from J, leaving 13 bases between. The CDR3 covers 15 residues. Sequencing was done on a sample of blood, either unsorted or a sorted T cell fraction (not recorded which). This TCR derives from a female donor with ankylosing spondylitis or in good health (not recorded which). This chain links TRBV5-1 with TRBJ2-7; unclear D gene. The CDR3 nucleotides read TGCGCCAGCAGCTTGGGGAATTCTGTTATCTACGAGCAGTACTTC. Amino acids: CASSLGNSVIYEQYF. The variable domain in full, with the rest retrieved from reference TRBV5-1 and TRBJ2-7, is KAGVTQTPRYLIKTRGQQVTLSCSPISGHRSVSWYQQTPGQGLQFLFEYFSETQRNKGNFPGRFSGRQFSNSRSEMNVSTLELGDSALYLCASSLGNSVIYEQYFGPGTRLTVT.